Listed below are T cell receptor beta chains from one sample, sequenced in a study of cytomegalovirus exposure and HLA in healthy donors. Profiled with immunoSEQ multiplex PCR; TCRdb holds only in-frame clones, not every one. Of about 150,000 clones listed, just under 80% are singletons. The sequenced sample was PBMCs. Source of these receptors: a woman in her forties in good health and CMV-seropositive. The CDR3 runs from the conserved cysteine through the conserved F or W. Fields, in order: J gene, CDR3 length, clone size, V gene, D gene, CDR3 protein, CDR3 DNA. A D gene is named only where the DNA matches it firmly. Size is stated for part of the rows, as once, few or many counts, or as a class when the clone is expanded.

j_gene: TRBJ1-3; len: 11; abundance: -; v_gene: TRBV18; d_gene: -; CDR3aa: CASSSLAAGQF; CDR3nt: TGTGCCAGCTCATCCCTAGCAGCTGGCCAATTT
j_gene: TRBJ2-5; len: 14; abundance: few; v_gene: TRBV25-1; d_gene: TRBD2; CDR3aa: CAPTERGDQETQYF; CDR3nt: TGTGCCCCCACCGAGCGGGGGGACCAAGAGACCCAGTACTTC
j_gene: TRBJ1-5; len: 15; abundance: -; v_gene: TRBV19; d_gene: TRBD1; CDR3aa: CASSEGTVSNQPQHF; CDR3nt: TGTGCCAGTAGTGAAGGGACAGTTAGCAATCAGCCCCAGCATTTT
j_gene: TRBJ1-1; len: 14; abundance: few; v_gene: TRBV6-5; d_gene: -; CDR3aa: CASSYETENTEAFF; CDR3nt: TGTGCCAGCAGTTACGAGACAGAGAACACTGAAGCTTTCTTT
j_gene: TRBJ2-1; len: 13; abundance: -; v_gene: TRBV7-2; d_gene: -; CDR3aa: CASSPELAGIKFF; CDR3nt: TGTGCCAGCAGCCCTGAACTGGCAGGGATCAAGTTCTTC
j_gene: TRBJ2-2; len: 14; abundance: -; v_gene: TRBV2; d_gene: -; CDR3aa: CASSEGSRTGELFF; CDR3nt: TGTGCCAGCAGTGAGGGCAGTCGGACCGGGGAGCTGTTTTTT
j_gene: TRBJ1-5; len: 15; abundance: -; v_gene: TRBV15; d_gene: TRBD1; CDR3aa: CATRPGQGFNQPQHF; CDR3nt: TGTGCCACCAGACCGGGACAGGGGTTTAATCAGCCCCAGCATTTT
j_gene: TRBJ2-5; len: 16; abundance: -; v_gene: TRBV5-4; d_gene: -; CDR3aa: CASSSPSLLAQETQYF; CDR3nt: TGTGCCAGCAGCTCGCCCAGCCTACTAGCCCAAGAGACCCAGTACTTC
j_gene: TRBJ2-7; len: 18; abundance: few; v_gene: TRBV7-9; d_gene: -; CDR3aa: CSSSLSHRTDSGLGEQYF; CDR3nt: TGTTCCAGCAGCTTATCCCACCGGACAGATTCGGGCCTGGGCGAGCAGTACTTC
j_gene: TRBJ1-5; len: 15; abundance: -; v_gene: TRBV5-6; d_gene: TRBD1; CDR3aa: CASSFTGAANQPQHF; CDR3nt: TGTGCCAGCAGCTTTACAGGGGCCGCGAATCAGCCCCAGCATTTT
j_gene: TRBJ2-1; len: 16; abundance: -; v_gene: TRBV30; d_gene: -; CDR3aa: CAWSVTVKIPGNEQFF; CDR3nt: TGTGCCTGGAGTGTAACTGTCAAAATCCCGGGCAATGAGCAGTTCTTC